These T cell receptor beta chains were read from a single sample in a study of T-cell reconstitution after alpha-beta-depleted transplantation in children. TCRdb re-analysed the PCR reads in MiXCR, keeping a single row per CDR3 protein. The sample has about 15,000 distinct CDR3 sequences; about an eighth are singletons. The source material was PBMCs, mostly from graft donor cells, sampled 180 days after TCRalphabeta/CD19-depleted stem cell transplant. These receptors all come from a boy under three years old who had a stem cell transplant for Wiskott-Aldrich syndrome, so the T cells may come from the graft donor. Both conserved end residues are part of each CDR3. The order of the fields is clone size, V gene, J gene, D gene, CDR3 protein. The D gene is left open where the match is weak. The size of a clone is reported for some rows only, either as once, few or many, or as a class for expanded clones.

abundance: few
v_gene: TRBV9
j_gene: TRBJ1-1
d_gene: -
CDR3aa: CASSVGGTTEAFF

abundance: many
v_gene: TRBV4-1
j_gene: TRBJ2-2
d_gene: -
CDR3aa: CASSQGQGSNTGELFF

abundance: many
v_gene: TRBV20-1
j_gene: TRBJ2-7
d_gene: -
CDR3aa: CSALSGLSKYF

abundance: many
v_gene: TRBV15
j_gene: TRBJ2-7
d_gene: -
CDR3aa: CATSRGGSYEQYF

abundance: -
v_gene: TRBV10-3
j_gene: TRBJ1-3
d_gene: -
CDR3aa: CAISKDRLGAGNTIYF

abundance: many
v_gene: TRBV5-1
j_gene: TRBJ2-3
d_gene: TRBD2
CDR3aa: CASSTGLAGFTDTQYF

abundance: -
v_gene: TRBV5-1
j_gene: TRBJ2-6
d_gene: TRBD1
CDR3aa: CASSLITGVGANVLTF

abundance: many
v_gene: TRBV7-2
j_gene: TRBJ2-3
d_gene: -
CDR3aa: CASSFDPADTQYF

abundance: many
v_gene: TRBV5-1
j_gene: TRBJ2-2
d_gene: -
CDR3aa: CASSPRGTALTGELFF

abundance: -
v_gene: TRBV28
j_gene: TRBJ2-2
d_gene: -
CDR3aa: CASSLRGYAELFF

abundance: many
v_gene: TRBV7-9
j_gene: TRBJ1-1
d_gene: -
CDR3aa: CASSLRGKSMNTEAFF

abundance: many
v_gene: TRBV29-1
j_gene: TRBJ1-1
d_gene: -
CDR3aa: CSEMRGGLNTEAFF

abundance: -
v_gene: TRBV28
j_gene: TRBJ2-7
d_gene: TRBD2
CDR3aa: CASSSPSGSFYGEQYF

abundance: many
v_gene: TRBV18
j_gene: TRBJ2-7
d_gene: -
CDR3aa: CASSPGLEYEQYF